Shown below are 20 T cell receptor beta chains from a single sample sequenced in a study of CD8 T cells in Susac syndrome. Random-hexamer reverse transcription was applied to roughly 0.5 to 1 ug RNA. Via MiXCR, TCRdb re-called the immunoSEQ multiplex PCR reads, giving one row per CDR3 protein. Here the sample spans 180,000 or so distinct CDR3 sequences, about 95% being singletons. Sequencing was performed on CD4+ T cells from PBMCs. Receptors were obtained from a human donor with multiple sclerosis.

J is TRBJ2-3 and V is TRBV12-3 or TRBV12-4; 11 nucleotides line up with TRBD1. Germline trimming cut 6 bases from V and 7 bases from J; bases unmatched to any gene: 3. This CDR3 comprises 13 residues. The CDR3 spells CASRGTGGNTQYF. The CDR3 DNA reads TGTGCCAGCAGGGGGACAGGGGGAAATACGCAGTATTTT.

The V gene is TRBV30, the J gene TRBJ1-1, with a weak D call TRBD1 (6 bases). CDR1 and CDR2 (germline): GTSNPN, SVGIG (reference sequence). The CDR3 covers 13 residues. Between the trimmed V and J ends, which lost 5 bases and 4 bases, there was a span of 14 bases. CDR3 sequence reads: CAWGRGASTEAFF. CDR3 DNA: TGTGCCTGGGGGAGGGGGGCCAGCACTGAAGCTTTCTTT.

The chain has TRBV14 and TRBJ2-7; D is unresolved. Trimming took off 1 base at V and 3 bases at J, with 10 bases between the two ends. The CDR3 runs 14 residues. Germline lookup yields CDR1 SGHDN and CDR2 FVKESK. CDR3 DNA: TGTGCCAGCAGCCAAGGACGGTTGTACTACGAGCAGTACTTC. As protein: CASSQGRLYYEQYF.

The chain couples TRBV29-1 to TRBJ2-7; TRBD2 agrees at 8 bases. The V and J ends lost 2 bases and 0 bases, in that order; junction bases with no gene match: 21. Germline V gene sequence: CDR1 SQVTM, CDR2 ANQGSEA. The CDR3 has 20 residues. DNA for the CDR3: TGCAGCGTTGAATCCTCGGGAGGGCAGGGAACTTCAGTCAACTCCTACGAGCAGTACTTC. It specifies CSVESSGGQGTSVNSYEQYF.

The V call is TRBV9, the J call TRBJ2-7; TRBD2 matches at 8 bases. V dropped 1 base and J dropped 3; count of bases not matched to a gene: 3. The germline gives CDR1 SGDLS, CDR2 YYNGEE. CDR3 size: 14 residues. DNA for the CDR3: TGTGCCAGCAGCGTATGGCGGGGGGACTACGAGCAGTACTTC. Its translation: CASSVWRGDYEQYF. The full variable domain, rest sourced from reference TRBV9 and TRBJ2-7, is DSGVTQTPKHLITATGQRVTLRCSPRSGDLSVYWYQQSLDQGLQFLIQYYNGEERAKGNILERFSAQQFPDLHSELNLSSLELGDSALYFCASSVWRGDYEQYFGPGTRLTVT.

This chain uses TRBV11-3 with TRBJ2-7, with TRBD2 as a possible D gene (7 bases). Germline-derived CDR1 and CDR2 are SGHNT and YENEEA. With 3 bases removed from V and 5 bases from J, the gap between germline ends came to 11 bases. CDR3 length equals 13 residues. The CDR3: CASSFGGRNEQYF. The DNA of the CDR3 is TGTGCCAGCAGCTTCGGGGGGCGAAACGAGCAGTACTTC.

The chain joins TRBV29-1 to TRBJ1-2; tentative D call: TRBD1 (6 bases). Trimming took off 3 bases at V and 14 bases at J, with 13 bases between the two ends. Germline V lookup: CDR1 SQVTM, CDR2 ANQGSEA. The CDR3 has 10 amino acids. The CDR3: CSVEESGVTF. CDR3 DNA: TGCAGCGTTGAGGAATCAGGGGTTACCTTC.

This clonotype was seen only a few times. This sequence joins TRBV30 and TRBJ1-5, with D perhaps TRBD1 (5 bases). The germline gives CDR1 GTSNPN, CDR2 SVGIG (reference sequence). Trimming took 0 bases from V and 6 from J, leaving 9 bases between them. The CDR3 runs to 13 residues. CDR3 in DNA: TGTGCCTGGAGTGTAACAGGTACTCAGCCCCAGCATTTT. Protein: CAWSVTGTQPQHF.

V and J are TRBV30 and TRBJ1-1; D gene uncertain. V was shortened by 5 bases and J by 0 bases, with 13 bases between the two germline ends. CDR1 is GTSNPN, CDR2 SVGIG, per germline (reference sequence). The CDR3 is 14 residues long. CDR3 protein: CAWEEVGLNTEAFF. CDR3 bases: TGTGCCTGGGAGGAGGTAGGCTTGAACACTGAAGCTTTCTTT.

This sequence joins TRBV20-1 and TRBJ2-1; D perhaps matches TRBD2 (6 bases). The ends were cut back, 6 bases at V and 6 bases at J, with 18 bases in the middle. CDR3 length equals 14 residues. The germline CDR1 and CDR2 sequences are DFQATT and SNEGSKA (reference sequence). CDR3 in DNA: TGCAGTGCAACTCTAGCGTCAGTTTTCAATGAGCAGTTCTTC. Its translation is CSATLASVFNEQFF.

The chain carries TRBV20-1 and TRBJ2-3, with 11 bases that match TRBD2. The CDR3 totals 18 residues. The V gene's germline CDR1 is DFQATT and CDR2 SNEGSKA (reference sequence). With 0 bases clipped from V and 2 bases from J, the junction kept 10 bases outside the gene matches. CDR3 protein: CSARDLKELAGATDTQYF. As DNA, the CDR3 is TGCAGTGCTAGAGATCTCAAAGAACTAGCGGGGGCCACAGATACGCAGTATTTT.

The chain employs TRBV20-1 and TRBJ1-5; a possible D gene is TRBD1 (5 bases). This CDR3 has 14 amino acids. V lost 6 bases, J lost 4 bases, and 16 bases lay in between. Germline V gives CDR1 DFQATT, CDR2 SNEGSKA (reference sequence). The CDR3 nucleotides are TGCAGTGCCGGGGGTGGGGGTAGGAATCAGCCCCAGCATTTT. Encoded protein: CSAGGGGRNQPQHF.

The chain joins TRBV29-1 to TRBJ2-2, with a possible D match to TRBD1 (6 bases). V was cut by 6 bases and J by 12 bases, with 23 bases left in between. This CDR3 has 14 amino acids. The V gene's germline CDR1 is SQVTM and CDR2 ANQGSEA. For the CDR3, the DNA is TGCAGCGTGGACAGCCGACGACACCGGGGAAAGCTGTTTTTT. Its protein product is CSVDSRRHRGKLFF.

The gene calls are TRBV7-3 and TRBJ2-3; 15 positions agree with TRBD2. V was clipped by 5 bases and J by 6 bases; unmatched bases: 12. This CDR3 comprises 18 residues. CDR1 SGHTA and CDR2 FQGTGA come from the germline V gene. The CDR3 nucleotides are TGTGCCAGCAGCCCCGGACTAGCGGGAGGGCCTGGAACGGATACGCAGTATTTT. It translates to CASSPGLAGGPGTDTQYF.

The rearrangement links TRBV30 to TRBJ1-2; possible D gene TRBD1, 5 bases. The ends were cut back, 0 bases at V and 0 bases at J, with 11 bases in the middle. This CDR3 has 15 residues. CDR1 and CDR2 from the germline V gene are GTSNPN and SVGIG (reference sequence). The CDR3 coding sequence is TGTGCCTGGAGTGTTTGGGACCCCTCTAACTATGGCTACACCTTC. Protein sequence: CAWSVWDPSNYGYTF. Combining the CDR3 with reference TRBV30 and TRBJ1-2 gives the whole variable domain SQTIHQWPATLVQPVGSPLSLECTVEGTSNPNLYWYRQAAGRGLQLLFYSVGIGQISSEVPQNLSASRPQDRQFILSSKKLLLSDSGFYLCAWSVWDPSNYGYTFGSGTRLTVV.

The J gene is TRBJ2-1, the V gene TRBV19; 9 nucleotides line up with TRBD2. J lost 10 bases, V lost 4 bases, and 5 bases had no gene match. The CDR3 runs 13 residues. Germline V gene data show CDR1 as LNHDA and CDR2 as SQIVND (reference sequence). The CDR3 DNA reads TGTGCCAGTAGTAGCCTAACTAGCGGGGAGCAGTTCTTC. Its translation: CASSSLTSGEQFF.

The chain couples TRBV5-8 to TRBJ1-1, with D possibly matching TRBD1 (6 bases). CDR1 is SGHTS and CDR2 is YDEGEE in the germline V gene. The CDR3 is made up of 14 amino acids. The ends were cut back, 3 bases at V and 3 bases at J, with 12 bases in the middle. CDR3 amino acids: CASSWSGADTEAFF. CDR3 nucleotides: TGTGCCAGCAGCTGGTCAGGGGCTGACACTGAAGCTTTCTTT.

The chain joins TRBV30 to TRBJ2-1; D is unresolved. Germline V gene data show CDR1 as GTSNPN and CDR2 as SVGIG (reference sequence). The CDR3 consists of 11 residues. Trimming stripped 5 bases from V and 6 bases from J, with 8 bases between. The CDR3 nucleotides read TGTGCCTGGGGGCACGGCAATGAGCAGTTCTTC. This encodes CAWGHGNEQFF.

The chain carries TRBV30 and TRBJ2-3, with D possibly being TRBD1 or TRBD2 (6 bases each). CDR1 is GTSNPN and CDR2 is SVGIG in the germline V gene (reference sequence). CDR3 length: 13 amino acids. Trimming pared 1 base from V and 5 bases from J, leaving 10 bases between. The CDR3 DNA reads TGTGCCTGGAGTGATGGGGGGCAAGATACGCAGTATTTT. Encoded protein: CAWSDGGQDTQYF.

This clonotype came up once. This chain connects TRBV12-3 or TRBV12-4 to TRBJ1-2; D possibly corresponds to TRBD1 (5 bases). V lost 6 bases and J 4 bases, leaving 15 bases between the germline ends. The CDR3 has 14 amino acids. CDR3 in DNA: TGTGCCAGCAGCCTTAGACAGACCGCCTATGGCTACACCTTC. Translated: CASSLRQTAYGYTF.